This note documents a single T cell receptor (beta chain) sequence. This entry is derived from a study of cytomegalovirus exposure and HLA in healthy donors. Study in general: Within an early data release were about 85 million unique TCRs drawn from HLA-typed donors.

Amplification used 60 Vbeta primers and 13 Jbeta primers. Sequencing was performed with immunoSEQ multiplex PCR; in TCRdb, only in-frame clones are kept and a portion is missing. This table has some 200,000 clones, more than 65% appearing once. V lost 11 bases to trimming and J lost 0 bases, with 14 bases between them. CDR3 length equals 13 residues. The V gene's germline CDR1 is MNHNY and CDR2 SVGAGI (reference sequence). The clonotype originates from a woman aged 25 to 45 in good health and CMV-seronegative. Sample: PBMCs. The rearrangement joins TRBV6-6 to TRBJ2-7; D ambiguous. The CDR3 loop reads CAVTGLTSYEQYF. CDR3 bases: TGTGCCGTTACGGGTCTAACCTCCTACGAGCAGTACTTC.